The 26 T cell receptor beta chains given below trace back to one sample, sequenced in a study of human T cells and chemical hapten exposure. Each CDR3 protein is one row after TCRdb ran MiXCR on the RACE reads. The sample holds around 53,000 distinct CDR3 sequences, about 10% seen once. Time point of the sample: patch test 1, 2 weeks after DPC sensitization. Sample treatment: therapeutic diphenylcyclopropenone sensitization with weekly scalp DPC. The source was whole blood, collected in connection with sensitization to the hapten diphenylcyclopropenone (DPC). The receptors shown here come from a woman between 45 and 65 years old with alopecia areata. Some clones in this sample may be carry-over from other donors' samples.

This clonotype was seen many times. The rearrangement links TRBV18 to TRBJ2-1; D is undetermined. Germline V CDR1 and CDR2: KGHSH, LQKENI. CDR3 length: 13 amino acids. The V and J ends lost 0 bases and 6 bases respectively, with 6 bases between them. The CDR3 region has the DNA TGTGCCAGCTCACCACCTTCTAGCAATGAGCAGTTCTTC. Protein product: CASSPPSSNEQFF.

This clonotype showed up many times. This chain links TRBV28 with TRBJ1-3; perhaps TRBD1 as D (6 bases). CDR3 length equals 16 residues. From germline, CDR1 is MDHEN and CDR2 SYDVKM. V gave up 4 bases and J gave up 6 bases, with 19 bases separating them. Here the CDR3 DNA reads TGTGCCAGCAGTTCCACAGGGCCTGGTTCCGAAAACACCATATATTTT. Protein product: CASSSTGPGSENTIYF.

Many counts were recorded for this clonotype. V usage is TRBV4-1 and J usage is TRBJ2-2; 8 positions match TRBD2. Germline assignment: CDR1 MGHRA and CDR2 YSYEKL. V was pared by 1 base and J by 6 bases, with 4 bases of the junction left unmatched. The CDR3 runs to 15 residues. CDR3 sequence: CASSQVEAGAGELFF. CDR3 sequence (DNA): TGCGCCAGCAGCCAAGTTGAAGCGGGAGCCGGGGAGCTGTTTTTT.

The chain recombines TRBV9 with TRBJ2-1; maybe TRBD2 (7 bases). V lost 6 bases and J 2 bases, leaving 15 bases between the germline ends. The CDR3 consists of 15 residues. Germline V lookup: CDR1 SGDLS, CDR2 YYNGEE. For the CDR3, the DNA is TGTGCCAGCACCTCCAGAGGGGGGGCCTACAATGAGCAGTTCTTC. This codes for CASTSRGGAYNEQFF.

The chain has TRBV28 and TRBJ2-3; no reliable D call. The V gene's germline CDR1 is MDHEN and CDR2 SYDVKM. The CDR3 has 15 amino acids. Trimming shortened V by 6 bases and J by 2 bases, and 15 bases separated the two germline ends. The CDR3 DNA reads TGTGCCAGCAGGGTCTCCAATTTGGACACAGATACGCAGTATTTT. Translating gives CASRVSNLDTDTQYF.

At least ten counts were recorded for this clonotype. This chain links TRBV19 with TRBJ1-2; the match to TRBD1 covers 7 bases. Germline V CDR1 and CDR2: LNHDA, SQIVND (reference sequence). Trimming took 7 bases from V and 6 from J; bases not matched to a gene: 14. The CDR3 consists of 15 residues. As DNA, the CDR3 is TGTGCCAGTACAGGACAGGCCGACTCGATTAATGGCTACACCTTC. This codes for CASTGQADSINGYTF. The whole variable domain, remainder taken from reference TRBV19 and TRBJ1-2, is DGGITQSPKYLFRKEGQNVTLSCEQNLNHDAMYWYRQDPGQGLRLIYYSQIVNDFQKGDIAEGYSVSREKKESFPLTVTSAQKNPTAFYLCASTGQADSINGYTFGSGTRLTVV.

This clonotype was seen repeatedly, ten times or more. The J gene is TRBJ2-7, the V gene TRBV4-1; the D call may be TRBD1 or TRBD2 (5 bases each). This CDR3 is built from 16 residues. The germline gives CDR1 MGHRA, CDR2 YSYEKL. Trimming pared 4 bases from V and 2 bases from J, leaving 18 bases between. For the CDR3, the DNA is TGCGCCAGCAGCCGCTTATCCGGGACGGAAACCTACGAGCAGTACTTC. This translates into CASSRLSGTETYEQYF.

This clonotype was recorded many times. The chain joins TRBV28 to TRBJ2-5; 14 bases are shared with TRBD2. Germline-derived CDR1 and CDR2 are MDHEN and SYDVKM. The CDR3 runs to 16 residues. The V gene end was trimmed by 5 bases and the J gene end by 5 bases; junction bases not matched to a gene: 7. The CDR3 sequence: CASSRGLAGGGETQYF. The CDR3, as DNA: TGTGCCAGCAGTAGAGGACTAGCGGGAGGAGGGGAGACCCAGTACTTC.

There are a few counts of this clonotype. This chain links TRBV20-1 with TRBJ1-1; unclear D gene. The CDR3 spans 14 residues. The V gene's germline CDR1 is DFQATT and CDR2 SNEGSKA (reference sequence). Trimming took 0 bases from V and 0 from J, leaving 8 bases between them. The CDR3 loop is CSAREGSMNTEAFF. The CDR3 coding sequence is TGCAGTGCTAGAGAAGGTTCCATGAACACTGAAGCTTTCTTT.

In its sample, this clonotype was seen many times. V usage is TRBV4-3 and J usage is TRBJ1-1; D ambiguous. The germline CDR1 and CDR2 sequences are LGHNA and YSLEER. This CDR3 has 14 residues. V lost 0 bases, J lost 5 bases, and 10 bases lay in between. The CDR3 region is CASSQEKGWTEAFF. CDR3 bases: TGCGCCAGCAGCCAAGAGAAGGGTTGGACTGAAGCTTTCTTT.

The genes are TRBV6-1 and TRBJ1-1; 7 bases are a match to TRBD1. V shed 7 bases, J shed 2 bases, and the junction held 7 bases outside the gene matches. Germline V gene lookup returns CDR1 MNHNS and CDR2 SASEGT. The CDR3 runs to 14 residues. The CDR3, as DNA: TGTGCCAGCACCAGGGGACAGTTCAACACTGAAGCTTTCTTT. Protein: CASTRGQFNTEAFF.

This clonotype came up many times. The chain uses TRBV6-5 and TRBJ1-1, with D unclear. The CDR3 has 13 residues. CDR1 is MNHEY, CDR2 SVGAGI, per germline. Deletions cut 6 bases from V and 0 bases from J, with 8 bases between. Here the CDR3 reads CASSLGLNTEAFF. The CDR3 nucleotides are TGTGCCAGCAGCTTAGGACTGAACACTGAAGCTTTCTTT.

This clonotype was counted many times. The rearrangement uses TRBV28 and TRBJ1-5; no definite D call. This CDR3 comprises 12 residues. V was cut by 5 bases and J by 7 bases, with 9 bases left in between. Germline assignment: CDR1 MDHEN and CDR2 SYDVKM. The chain's CDR3 is CASSPRWQPQHF. The CDR3 nucleotides are TGTGCCAGCAGTCCCCGGTGGCAGCCCCAGCATTTT.

The table lists this clonotype with many counts. The chain uses TRBV7-2 and TRBJ1-3; possible D gene TRBD1, 5 bases. The CDR3 is 16 amino acids. Trimming shortened V by 2 bases and J by 2 bases, and 13 bases separated the two germline ends. Germline CDR1 SGHTA, CDR2 FQGNSA. CDR3 sequence: CASSLLGGGAGNTIYF. The CDR3 coding sequence is TGTGCCAGCAGCTTATTGGGCGGGGGGGCTGGAAACACCATATATTTT.

The V call is TRBV29-1, the J call TRBJ1-4; 10 bases fit TRBD1. Losses at the gene ends were 5 bases for V and 8 bases for J; bases not matched to a gene: 5. Per the germline V gene, CDR1 is SQVTM and CDR2 is ANQGSEA. The CDR3 is 13 residues long. The CDR3 region has the DNA TGCAGCGTTATCGGGACAGGGGAGGAAAAACTGTTTTTT. Encoded protein: CSVIGTGEEKLFF.

Many counts were recorded for this clonotype. This chain connects TRBV20-1 to TRBJ2-1; 11 bases map to TRBD2. The V and J ends lost 5 bases and 2 bases, in that order; junction bases with no gene match: 5. The germline V gene has CDR1 DFQATT and CDR2 SNEGSKA (reference sequence). The CDR3 runs to 15 residues. CDR3 in amino acids: CSAPIAGGPYNEQFF. DNA of the CDR3: TGCAGTGCTCCAATAGCGGGAGGGCCCTACAATGAGCAGTTCTTC.

This clonotype was observed at least ten times. The chain joins TRBV5-4 to TRBJ2-3; TRBD2 aligns across 8 bases. This CDR3 contains 16 residues. Looked up from germline, CDR1 is SGHNT and CDR2 is YYREEE (reference sequence). Unmatched junction bases numbered 11, after V lost 4 bases and J lost 4 bases. The CDR3 nucleotides are TGTGCCAGCAGCCAAAAAAGCGGGAGTGGTGCAGATACGCAGTATTTT. The encoded protein is CASSQKSGSGADTQYF.

This clonotype was seen many times. The chain recombines TRBV2 with TRBJ2-7; D not resolved. The CDR3 is made up of 11 amino acids. V dropped 4 bases and J dropped 4 bases, with 5 bases sitting between them. Germline CDR1 SNHLY, CDR2 FYNNEI. In DNA, the CDR3 is TGTGCCAGCAGTGGTCCTTACGAGCAGTACTTC. Translation gives CASSGPYEQYF.

V is TRBV4-2 and J is TRBJ1-2; tentatively, D is TRBD1 (6 bases). The CDR3 covers 14 residues. Germline V gene sequence: CDR1 LGHNA, CDR2 YNFKEQ. V gave up 0 bases and J gave up 2 bases, with 7 bases separating them. CDR3 residues: CASSQETGNYGYTF. The CDR3 nucleotides are TGTGCCAGCAGCCAAGAAACAGGGAACTATGGCTACACCTTC.

The chain links TRBV19 to TRBJ2-6; a possible D gene is TRBD1 (6 bases). Germline CDR1 reads LNHDA; CDR2 reads SQIVND (reference sequence). The CDR3 is made up of 16 amino acids. Trimming took 4 bases from V and 0 from J, leaving 10 bases between them. The CDR3 DNA sequence: TGTGCCAGTAGTAAGGGACATGTCTCTGGGGCCAACGTCCTGACTTTC. Amino acids: CASSKGHVSGANVLTF.

Many counts were recorded for this clonotype. J is TRBJ2-7 and V is TRBV28; TRBD2 might be the D (6 bases). Germline lookup yields CDR1 MDHEN and CDR2 SYDVKM. The CDR3 totals 13 residues. V dropped 7 bases and J dropped 2 bases, with 12 bases sitting between them. This CDR3 is CASTGTSTYEQYF. The DNA for the CDR3 is TGTGCCAGCACCGGGACTTCGACCTACGAGCAGTACTTC. Variable domain in full (rest from reference TRBV28 and TRBJ2-7): DVKVTQSSRYLVKRTGEKVFLECVQDMDHENMFWYRQDPGLGLRLIYFSYDVKMKEKGDIPEGYSVSREKKERFSLILESASTNQTSMYLCASTGTSTYEQYFGPGTRLTVT.

This clonotype came up a few times. The J gene is TRBJ2-7, the V gene TRBV27; D uncertain. This CDR3 contains 12 residues. Germline V CDR1 and CDR2: MNHEY, SMNVEV (reference sequence). V lost 8 bases and J lost 0, with 8 bases in between. The DNA for the CDR3 is TGTGCCAGCCCCACGGGCTCCTACGAGCAGTACTTC. This translates into CASPTGSYEQYF.

At least ten counts were recorded for this clonotype. The CDR3 loop is CAISRDLGITDTQYF. In DNA, the CDR3 is TGTGCCATCAGTCGAGACTTAGGGATCACAGATACGCAGTATTTT. The chain couples TRBV10-3 to TRBJ2-3, with D hard to call. V lost 5 bases and J 2 bases, leaving 14 bases between the germline ends. The CDR3 sequence is 15 residues long. The germline CDR1 and CDR2 sequences are ENHRY and SYGVKD.

The sample holds many counts of this clonotype. The chain has TRBV7-9 and TRBJ1-1; tentative D call: TRBD1 (5 bases). Germline loops: CDR1 SEHNR, CDR2 FQNEAQ (reference sequence). The CDR3 extends over 16 amino acids. Trimming took 4 bases from V and 1 from J, leaving 16 bases between them. In nucleotides, the CDR3 is TGTGCCAGCAGCTCGCCAGGGTATGCAGAGAACACTGAAGCTTTCTTT. The encoded protein is CASSSPGYAENTEAFF.

This clonotype was seen many times. The chain uses TRBV28 and TRBJ1-1, with D perhaps TRBD1 (6 bases). Germline V gene sequence: CDR1 MDHEN, CDR2 SYDVKM. This CDR3 has 11 residues. V was clipped by 10 bases and J by 4 bases, with 10 bases between them. The CDR3 protein is CATEGGTEAFF. In nucleotides, the CDR3 is TGTGCCACCGAAGGGGGCACTGAAGCTTTCTTT.

This clonotype appeared many times. This rearrangement joins TRBV12-5 to TRBJ2-7; 7 bases are a match to TRBD1. Trimming removed 5 bases from V and 4 bases from J; junction bases left unmatched: 11. Germline V gene data show CDR1 as LGHNT and CDR2 as FRNRAP. The CDR3 has 15 residues. The CDR3 reads CASGPSTGLTYEQYF. CDR3 DNA: TGTGCTAGTGGTCCTTCGACAGGGTTGACTTACGAGCAGTACTTC.